Listed below are T cell receptor beta chains from one sample, sequenced in a study of T cell responses to AZD1222 COVID-19 vaccine. Here immunoSEQ multiplex PCR was the method, and the copy in TCRdb shows in-frame clones only, minus some. The sample includes some 130,000 clones, approximately 92% seen only once; the top ten take approximately 6.9%. Sequencing was performed on peripheral blood, taken 28 days after the second AZD1222 dose. The receptors come from an adult who received the AZD1222 COVID-19 vaccine. Each CDR3 is given with its conserved first and last residue. The D gene is left open where the match is weak. Size is stated for part of the rows, as once, few or many counts, or as a class when the clone is expanded.

>TRBJ2-6|.|TRBV18|.
CASSPVGRVSGANVLTF
TGTGCCAGCTCACCGGTCGGACGGGTCTCTGGGGCCAACGTCCTGACTTTC
>TRBJ2-1|.|TRBV7-9|.
CASSLDGNEQFF
TGTGCCAGCAGTTTGGACGGCAATGAGCAGTTCTTC
>TRBJ1-4|TRBD1|TRBV7-3|.
CASSLAPQGSNEKLFF
TGTGCCAGCAGCTTAGCGCCACAGGGGTCTAATGAAAAACTGTTTTTT
>TRBJ2-1|TRBD2|TRBV19|.
CASLREGGDNEQFF
TGTGCCTCCCTAAGGGAGGGCGGGGACAATGAGCAGTTCTTC
>TRBJ1-1|.|TRBV18|.
CASSTEGSSREAFF
TGTGCCAGCTCCACCGAGGGGTCCAGCCGGGAAGCTTTCTTT
>TRBJ1-3|.|TRBV25-1|.
CASSLTSGNTIYF
TGTGCCAGCAGCCTGACATCTGGAAACACCATATATTTT
>TRBJ1-6|.|TRBV19|.
CASRGTVPSSYNSPLHF
TGTGCCAGTAGGGGGACGGTCCCGAGCTCCTATAATTCACCCCTCCACTTT
>TRBJ1-6|TRBD1|TRBV2|.
CASTTGAGNSPLHF
TGTGCCAGCACCACAGGGGCTGGGAATTCACCCCTCCACTTT
>TRBJ1-2|.|TRBV6-5|.
CASSYGPGANYGYTF
TGTGCCAGCAGTTACGGGCCGGGGGCGAACTATGGCTACACCTTC
>TRBJ1-2|.|TRBV27|.
CASSFRGGAPNYGYTF
TGTGCCAGCAGTTTTCGGGGCGGCGCGCCTAACTATGGCTACACCTTC
>TRBJ1-5|TRBD1|TRBV5-5|.
CASSGGTGLPNQPQHF
TGTGCCAGCAGCGGCGGGACAGGGCTTCCCAATCAGCCCCAGCATTTT
>TRBJ2-7|.|TRBV3-1/TRBV3-2|once
CASSQAGSYEQYF
TGTGCCAGCAGCCAGGCGGGGTCCTACGAGCAGTACTTC
>TRBJ1-1|.|TRBV18|.
CASSPGITEAFF
TGTGCCAGCTCACCGGGGATCACTGAAGCTTTCTTT
>TRBJ1-2|.|TRBV29-1|.
CSGKDGLYGYTF
TGCAGCGGGAAGGACGGACTATATGGCTACACCTTC
>TRBJ1-1|TRBD1|TRBV4-1|.
CASSQALYPSGGTEAFF
TGCGCCAGCAGCCAAGCCCTATACCCGTCAGGGGGGACTGAAGCTTTCTTT
>TRBJ2-7|TRBD1|TRBV28|.
CASTGGSAYEQYF
TGTGCCAGCACAGGGGGTAGCGCTTACGAGCAGTACTTC
>TRBJ2-5|TRBD1|TRBV19|.
CASRDSEETQYF
TGTGCCAGCCGGGACAGCGAAGAGACCCAGTACTTC
>TRBJ1-3|.|TRBV7-9|.
CASVRNLEEPPGNTIYF
TGTGCCAGCGTCAGGAATCTCGAGGAACCTCCTGGAAACACCATATATTTT
>TRBJ1-5|.|TRBV19|few
CASSLDSYSNQPQHF
TGTGCCAGTAGCCTTGACAGCTATAGCAATCAGCCCCAGCATTTT
>TRBJ1-2|.|TRBV18|.
CASSIQTQGNGYTF
TGTGCCAGCTCAATCCAGACTCAGGGAAATGGCTACACCTTC
>TRBJ1-1|.|TRBV29-1|.
CSVVSGAGNTEAFF
TGCAGCGTTGTCTCCGGGGCGGGGAACACTGAAGCTTTCTTT
>TRBJ1-2|TRBD1|TRBV4-3|.
CASSQEDGTGFSRGYTF
TGCGCCAGCAGCCAAGAGGACGGGACAGGGTTTTCGAGGGGCTACACCTTC
>TRBJ1-2|.|TRBV28|few
CASRPGISRTAF
TGTGCCAGCAGACCAGGGATTTCCCGAACGGCTTTC
>TRBJ1-1|TRBD1|TRBV6-2/TRBV6-3|.
CASSYARGIFTSEAFF
TGTGCCAGCAGTTACGCCAGGGGGATATTTACTTCTGAAGCTTTCTTT
>TRBJ1-5|.|TRBV30|once
CAWSLSENQPQHF
TGTGCCTGGAGTCTCTCGGAGAATCAGCCCCAGCATTTT
>TRBJ1-1|.|TRBV20-1|.
CSASKGQGTEAFF
TGCAGTGCTAGTAAAGGGCAGGGCACTGAAGCTTTCTTT
>TRBJ1-4|.|TRBV7-3|.
CANRGTGTEKLFF
TGTGCCAATAGGGGTACAGGGACTGAAAAACTGTTTTTT
>TRBJ1-6|.|TRBV27|.
CASSLKNLNSPLHF
TGTGCCAGCAGTTTAAAGAATCTTAATTCACCCCTCCACTTT
>TRBJ2-1|.|TRBV9|.
CASSAPGYEQFF
TGTGCCAGCAGCGCCCCCGGCTATGAGCAGTTCTTC
>TRBJ1-4|TRBD1|TRBV9|.
CASSPGTGFTEKLFF
TGTGCCAGCAGCCCCGGGACAGGGTTTACTGAAAAACTGTTTTTT
>TRBJ2-5|TRBD2|TRBV30|.
CAWRLRGGETQYF
TGTGCCTGGAGGCTCCGGGGGGGGGAGACCCAGTACTTC
>TRBJ2-3|.|TRBV7-2|.
CASSHLPGQGITDTQYF
TGTGCCAGCAGCCACCTACCGGGGCAGGGGATCACAGATACGCAGTATTTT
>TRBJ2-1|.|TRBV6-2/TRBV6-3|.
CASSYSSSYNEQFF
TGTGCCAGCAGTTACTCAAGCTCCTACAATGAGCAGTTCTTC
>TRBJ1-4|TRBD1|TRBV27|.
CASRGQGYEKLFF
TGTGCCAGCAGGGGACAGGGGTATGAAAAACTGTTTTTT
>TRBJ1-6|.|TRBV27|.
CASSFTGRYSPLHF
TGTGCCAGCAGTTTTACGGGCAGATATTCACCCCTCCACTTT
>TRBJ2-7|.|TRBV7-9|few
CASSPQGFYEQYF
TGTGCCAGCAGCCCACAGGGATTCTACGAGCAGTACTTC
>TRBJ2-7|TRBD1|TRBV2|.
CASKDRSSYEQYF
TGTGCCAGCAAGGACAGGAGCTCCTACGAGCAGTACTTC
>TRBJ1-5|.|TRBV28|.
CASSLYRVSNQPQHF
TGTGCCAGCAGCCTTTACAGGGTAAGCAATCAGCCCCAGCATTTT
>TRBJ1-5|.|TRBV27|.
CASWADNSNQPQHF
TGTGCCAGTTGGGCGGACAATAGCAATCAGCCCCAGCATTTT
>TRBJ1-4|TRBD1|TRBV28|.
CASSVQGPGIGKLFF
TGTGCCAGCAGTGTACAGGGGCCCGGGATCGGAAAACTGTTTTTT
>TRBJ1-1|.|TRBV6-2/TRBV6-3|.
CASSYGSLNTEAFF
TGTGCCAGCAGTTATGGTTCCCTGAACACTGAAGCTTTCTTT
>TRBJ1-2|TRBD1|TRBV19|.
CASSMGDRNPNYGYTF
TGTGCCAGTAGTATGGGGGACAGGAACCCTAACTATGGCTACACCTTC
>TRBJ1-2|TRBD1|TRBV3-1/TRBV3-2|.
CASSPGQGLGYGYTF
TGTGCCAGCAGCCCAGGACAGGGTCTCGGCTATGGCTACACCTTC
>TRBJ1-2|TRBD1|TRBV11-3|.
CASSPDRTYGYTF
TGTGCCAGCAGCCCGGACAGGACCTATGGCTACACCTTC